One sample yielded the 27 T cell receptor beta chains listed below, sequenced in a study of response to subunit inactivated influenza vaccine. Each CDR3 protein is one row after TCRdb ran MiXCR on the RT-PCR reads. The sample shows under 850,000 distinct CDR3 sequences, around 18% of them seen only once. The input for sequencing was PBMCs from blood, taken less than 6 days after vaccination. These receptors were obtained from a man aged 45-65 years who received an inactivated influenza vaccine.

Ten or more counts support this clonotype. This chain connects TRBV10-2 to TRBJ2-3; 8 bases are a match to TRBD2. Germline V gene lookup returns CDR1 WSHSY and CDR2 SAAADI. V lost 7 bases and J lost 4; bases outside the gene matches: 4. The CDR3 is 13 residues long. CDR3 residues: CASKTGGPDTQYF. Here the CDR3 DNA reads TGCGCCAGCAAAACGGGGGGGCCAGATACGCAGTATTTT.

Here the CDR3 reads CASKTSGIRETQYF. The CDR3, as DNA: TGTGCCAGCAAGACTAGCGGAATTAGGGAGACCCAGTACTTC. V is TRBV2 and J is TRBJ2-5, with 9 bases fitting TRBD2. V shed 7 bases and J 5 bases; nucleotides not matched to a gene: 8. Germline V gene data show CDR1 as SNHLY and CDR2 as FYNNEI. The CDR3 has 14 residues.

This sequence joins TRBV7-9 and TRBJ2-7; D not certain. V dropped 3 bases and J dropped 6 bases, with 12 bases sitting between them. The CDR3 covers 13 residues. Germline loops: CDR1 SEHNR, CDR2 FQNEAQ (reference sequence). CDR3 bases: TGTGCCAGCAGCTTCACAAATACAGTCGAGCAGTACTTC. Translating it yields CASSFTNTVEQYF. The full variable domain, completed using reference TRBV7-9 and TRBJ2-7, is DTGVSQNPRHKITKRGQNVTFRCDPISEHNRLYWYRQTLGQGPEFLTYFQNEAQLEKSRLLSDRFSAERPKGSFSTLEIQRTEQGDSAMYLCASSFTNTVEQYFGPGTRLTVT.

The genes are TRBV15 and TRBJ2-5; D gene uncertain. V was clipped by 0 bases and J by 2 bases, with 10 bases between them. There are 15 residues in the CDR3. Germline loops: CDR1 LNHNV, CDR2 YYDKDF (reference sequence). DNA for the CDR3: TGTGCCACCAGCAGAGATCACGGTCCTCAAGAGACCCAGTACTTC. Translated, it gives CATSRDHGPQETQYF.

This chain joins TRBV5-1 and TRBJ2-3; tentatively, D is TRBD2 (5 bases). This CDR3 region has 15 residues. Germline lookup yields CDR1 SGHRS and CDR2 YFSETQ. V was cut by 1 base and J by 2 bases, with 11 bases left in between. Here the CDR3 reads CASSLIASLTDTQYF. The DNA for the CDR3 is TGCGCCAGCAGCTTGATAGCGTCACTCACAGATACGCAGTATTTT.

This clonotype showed up just a few times. This rearrangement joins TRBV20-1 to TRBJ1-2, with 9 bases matching TRBD1. Germline V gene data show CDR1 as DFQATT and CDR2 as SNEGSKA (reference sequence). This CDR3 has 15 residues. J lost 4 bases, V lost 0 bases, and 6 bases had no gene match. The DNA of the CDR3 is TGCAGTGCTAGAGATCCCGGGACAGGGATCTATGGCTACACCTTC. This encodes CSARDPGTGIYGYTF.

This clonotype was counted many times. V usage is TRBV7-3 and J usage is TRBJ2-5, with D unclear. This CDR3 is 13 amino acids long. The V end was cut by 1 base, the J end by 5 bases, with 8 bases between. Germline CDR1 SGHTA, CDR2 FQGTGA. Here the CDR3 reads CASSLNFRETQYF. CDR3 bases: TGTGCCAGCAGCTTAAATTTCAGGGAGACCCAGTACTTC.

This clonotype has more than one count but fewer than ten. This chain joins TRBV5-1 and TRBJ1-6; D unresolved. The CDR3 consists of 15 residues. Germline V gene data show CDR1 as SGHRS and CDR2 as YFSETQ. Trimming took off 0 bases at V and 6 bases at J, with 10 bases between the two ends. CDR3 coding DNA: TGCGCCAGCAGCTTGGACCGGGGTAGTAATTCACCCCTCCACTTT. Amino acids: CASSLDRGSNSPLHF.

This clonotype was counted a few times. The V call is TRBV7-9, the J call TRBJ2-3; 10 bases are a match to TRBD2. Trimming removed 5 bases from V and 4 bases from J; junction bases left unmatched: 6. The CDR3 loop spans 15 amino acids. Germline CDR1 is SEHNR and CDR2 is FQNEAQ (reference sequence). DNA of the CDR3: TGTGCCAGCAGCGCTCTAGCGGGAGTGGCAGATACGCAGTATTTT. This translates into CASSALAGVADTQYF.

This clonotype was found many times. This chain joins TRBV4-3 and TRBJ2-7, with D possibly being TRBD2 (6 bases). The V end was cut by 4 bases, the J end by 3 bases, with 16 bases between. CDR1 is LGHNA, CDR2 YSLEER, per germline. This CDR3 is 15 amino acids long. CDR3 sequence: CASSPGKGGYYEQYF. For the CDR3, the DNA is TGCGCCAGCAGCCCAGGAAAAGGAGGGTACTACGAGCAGTACTTC.

This clonotype was observed a few times. This chain uses TRBV7-2 with TRBJ2-1; TRBD2 matches at 11 bases. There are 15 residues in the CDR3. V dropped 4 bases and J dropped 9; count of bases not matched to a gene: 8. In germline, CDR1 is SGHTA, CDR2 FQGNSA. In DNA, the CDR3 is TGTGCCAGCAGCTCTGTAGCGGGAGGGGACGCTGAGCAGTTCTTC. Translating it yields CASSSVAGGDAEQFF.

The sample holds a few counts of this clonotype. CDR3 nucleotides: TGTGCCAGCAGCTCGGGGGGAGATGGCGAGCAGTACTTC. It yields the protein CASSSGGDGEQYF. This chain uses TRBV7-3 with TRBJ2-7; TRBD2 aligns across 7 bases. This CDR3 contains 13 residues. Germline loops: CDR1 SGHTA, CDR2 FQGTGA. V was pared by 4 bases and J by 6 bases, with 6 bases of the junction left unmatched.

This sequence joins TRBV12-3 or TRBV12-4 and TRBJ2-1, with 7 positions matching TRBD2. This CDR3 is built from 16 residues. With V trimmed by 4 bases and J by 7 bases, 13 bases remained unmatched. The CDR3 loop is CASSWGLRAGKNEQFF. CDR3 nucleotide sequence: TGTGCCAGCAGTTGGGGACTACGCGCGGGCAAGAATGAGCAGTTCTTC.

This clonotype was found many times. The chain is built from TRBV29-1 and TRBJ2-5, with 8 bases fitting TRBD1. With 6 bases clipped from V and 5 bases from J, the junction kept 5 bases outside the gene matches. Germline V gene sequence: CDR1 SQVTM, CDR2 ANQGSEA. The CDR3 covers 12 residues. The chain's CDR3 is CSVGQGLETQYF. The CDR3 DNA reads TGCAGCGTAGGACAGGGCTTGGAGACCCAGTACTTC.

This clonotype occurred a few times. This may be a read error, as it is one base from a much larger clone. J is TRBJ2-3 and V is TRBV10-3; tentatively, D is TRBD1 or TRBD2 (5 bases each). Germline assignment: CDR1 ENHRY and CDR2 SYGVKD. With 1 base removed from V and 0 bases from J, the gap between germline ends came to 5 bases. The CDR3 spans 14 residues. CDR3 residues: CAISEWGSTDTQYF. The CDR3 DNA follows: TGTGCCATCAGTGAGTGGGGGAGCACAGATACGCAGTATTTT.

This sequence joins TRBV12-3 or TRBV12-4 and TRBJ1-2; the D gene is possibly TRBD1 (5 bases). V dropped 4 bases and J dropped 1 base, with 10 bases sitting between them. The CDR3 extends over 14 amino acids. The CDR3: CASSSRTINYGYTF. The CDR3 DNA reads as TGTGCCAGCAGTTCTCGGACAATTAACTATGGCTACACCTTC.

This clonotype was found many times. The gene calls are TRBV18 and TRBJ1-5; no firm D call. CDR1 KGHSH and CDR2 LQKENI come from the germline V gene. The CDR3 covers 13 residues. V lost 3 bases, J lost 5 bases, and 8 bases lay in between. CDR3 residues: CASSPGQDQPQHF. The DNA of the CDR3 is TGTGCCAGCTCACCGGGCCAAGATCAGCCCCAGCATTTT.

This clonotype turned up a few times. V is TRBV28 and J is TRBJ2-4; the match to TRBD1 covers 9 bases. Germline lookup yields CDR1 MDHEN and CDR2 SYDVKM. This CDR3 region has 18 residues. The V segment lost 6 bases and the J segment 2 bases; nucleotides outside the gene matches: 14. The CDR3 DNA reads TGTGCCAGCAGCCCGGGGACAGGGTACTATTTTCCCAAAAACATTCAGTACTTC. Its protein product is CASSPGTGYYFPKNIQYF.

This clonotype was counted a few times. The chain recombines TRBV6-2 or TRBV6-3 with TRBJ2-1, with TRBD2 matching 8 bases. CDR3 length: 15 residues. With V trimmed by 6 bases and J by 4 bases, 8 bases remained unmatched. Germline V gene sequence: CDR1 MNHEY, CDR2 SVGEGT. The CDR3 is CASRITGTSYNEQFF. As DNA, the CDR3 is TGTGCCAGCAGAATCACCGGGACTAGTTACAATGAGCAGTTCTTC.

The V call is TRBV11-2, the J call TRBJ2-3, with a weak D call TRBD1 (6 bases). Germline CDR1 and CDR2: SGHAT and FQNNGV. CDR3 length: 15 amino acids. V gave up 4 bases and J gave up 2 bases, with 13 bases separating them. DNA for the CDR3: TGTGCCAGCAGCTCCGTGGACAGTTTCACAGATACGCAGTATTTT. This gives the protein CASSSVDSFTDTQYF. Variable domain in full (rest from reference TRBV11-2 and TRBJ2-3): EAGVAQSPRYKIIEKRQSVAFWCNPISGHATLYWYQQILGQGPKLLIQFQNNGVVDDSQLPKDRFSAERLKGVDSTLKIQPAKLEDSAVYLCASSSVDSFTDTQYFGPGTRLTVL.

In its sample, this clonotype was seen many times. The V call is TRBV5-1, the J call TRBJ2-3; D call uncertain. The V end was cut by 0 bases, the J end by 4 bases, with 9 bases between. This CDR3 is built from 14 residues. The germline V gene has CDR1 SGHRS and CDR2 YFSETQ. This CDR3 reads CASSLGSDADTQYF. In DNA, the CDR3 is TGCGCCAGCAGCTTGGGGAGCGACGCAGATACGCAGTATTTT.

The table lists this clonotype with a few counts. The chain is built from TRBV6-1 and TRBJ2-1; either TRBD1 or TRBD2 may fit D (5 bases each). The CDR3 runs 13 residues. CDR1 MNHNS and CDR2 SASEGT come from the germline V gene. V shed 8 bases and J shed 8 bases, with 16 bases lying between them. CDR3: CASVRGVADEQFF. CDR3 coding DNA: TGTGCCAGCGTCCGGGGCGTCGCGGATGAGCAGTTCTTC.

This chain uses TRBV5-1 with TRBJ2-7; D ambiguous. This CDR3 region has 13 residues. The germline V gene encodes CDR1 SGHRS and CDR2 YFSETQ. V shed 1 base and J shed 6 bases, with 11 bases lying between them. CDR3 in amino acids: CASSLYSGAEQYF. CDR3 bases: TGCGCCAGCAGCTTGTATAGTGGTGCCGAGCAGTACTTC.

This clonotype was counted only a few times. The chain employs TRBV6-1 and TRBJ1-3, with TRBD1 matching over 8 bases. The CDR3 sequence is 15 residues long. Germline assignment: CDR1 MNHNS and CDR2 SASEGT. The trim removed 6 bases at V and 0 bases at J, leaving 4 bases unmatched. This chain's CDR3 is CASSSQGVSGNTIYF. The CDR3 coding sequence is TGTGCCAGCAGCTCACAGGGGGTCTCTGGAAACACCATATATTTT.

The table lists this clonotype with many counts. V gene TRBV5-5 combines with J gene TRBJ1-2, with 8 bases identical to TRBD1. The CDR3 has 14 amino acids. CDR1 is SGHKS, CDR2 YYEKEE, per germline (reference sequence). Trimming cost V 2 bases and J 10 bases; bases outside gene matches: 10. The CDR3 is CASSFSRDRNSYTF. The CDR3 DNA reads TGTGCCAGCAGCTTTAGCCGGGACAGGAATTCCTACACCTTC.

This clonotype has just a few counts. The chain has TRBV5-1 and TRBJ2-5; possible D gene TRBD1, 5 bases. Germline V gene sequence: CDR1 SGHRS, CDR2 YFSETQ. The CDR3 runs to 14 residues. Trimming pared 7 bases from V and 7 bases from J, leaving 20 bases between. CDR3 sequence reads: CASSEGAPAGTQYF. The CDR3 DNA is TGCGCCAGCTCGGAAGGGGCGCCCGCTGGGACCCAGTACTTC.

CDR3 in amino acids: CASNKGGQAFF. The CDR3 DNA reads as TGTGCCAGCAACAAAGGGGGTCAGGCTTTCTTT. This rearrangement joins TRBV3-1 to TRBJ1-1; possible D gene TRBD1, 6 bases. The V gene's germline CDR1 is LGHDT and CDR2 YNNKEL (reference sequence). The germline V and J ends were trimmed by 7 bases and 11 bases, with 14 bases remaining between them. The CDR3 is 11 amino acids. Full variable domain (rest looked up from reference TRBV3-1 and TRBJ1-1): DTAVSQTPKYLVTQMGNDKSIKCEQNLGHDTMYWYKQDSKKFLKIMFSYNNKELIINETVPNRFSPKSPDKAHLNLHINSLELGDSAVYFCASNKGGQAFFGQGTRLTVV.